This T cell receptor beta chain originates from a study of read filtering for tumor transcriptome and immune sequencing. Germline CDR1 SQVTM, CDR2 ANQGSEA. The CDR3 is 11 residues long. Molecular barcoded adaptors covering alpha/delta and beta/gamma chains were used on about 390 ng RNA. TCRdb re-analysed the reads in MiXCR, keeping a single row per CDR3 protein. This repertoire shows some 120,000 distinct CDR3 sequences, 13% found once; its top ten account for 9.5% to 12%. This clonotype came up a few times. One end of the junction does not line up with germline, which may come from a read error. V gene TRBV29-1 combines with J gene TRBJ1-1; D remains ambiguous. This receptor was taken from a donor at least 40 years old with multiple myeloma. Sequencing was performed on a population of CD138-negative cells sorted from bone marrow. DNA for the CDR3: TGCGGCGTACGAAGGACTGCAGAAGCTTTCTTT. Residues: CGVRRTAEAFF.